This TCR beta chain was found in a study of CXCR3-negative and CXCR3-positive naive CD8 T cells. Across the study: Cumulative TRB read yield was approximately 135 million, averaging about 1.5 +/- 0.3 million per library.

About this clonotype itself: Its antigen is currently unknown.

5' RACE that incorporated UMI labels was used to prepare the TRB cDNA libraries. No DNA is given; TCRdb re-called the 5' RACE reads and lists each CDR3 protein once. Found here are approximately 120,000 distinct CDR3 sequences; the top ten clones hold approximately 0.38%. Germline V gene data show CDR1 as LGHNA and CDR2 as YSLEER. This CDR3 is 17 amino acids long. Whole-study findings and limits: The study found that naive CXCR3-negative and CXCR3-positive cells shared TRBV-TRBJ usage, while memory cells differed. Fresh PBMCs went into most assays, and CXCR3 expression partly declined after cryopreservation. Naive cells that were CXCR3-positive had more hydrophobic TRB CDR3s (compared with CXCR3-negative naive cells).

V and J are TRBV4-3 and TRBJ1-2; TCRdb indicates TRBD1, and absent DNA this call remains unverified. The clonotype originates from a human donor in good health. Some clones in this sample may be carry-over from other donors' samples. What was sequenced was naive CXCR3+ CD8+ T cells from blood. Sample subset: CD45RO-CCR7+CD27+CD95- naive CD8+ T cells expressing CXCR3 (TNR3+). CDR3: CASSQDSFPGANYGYTF.